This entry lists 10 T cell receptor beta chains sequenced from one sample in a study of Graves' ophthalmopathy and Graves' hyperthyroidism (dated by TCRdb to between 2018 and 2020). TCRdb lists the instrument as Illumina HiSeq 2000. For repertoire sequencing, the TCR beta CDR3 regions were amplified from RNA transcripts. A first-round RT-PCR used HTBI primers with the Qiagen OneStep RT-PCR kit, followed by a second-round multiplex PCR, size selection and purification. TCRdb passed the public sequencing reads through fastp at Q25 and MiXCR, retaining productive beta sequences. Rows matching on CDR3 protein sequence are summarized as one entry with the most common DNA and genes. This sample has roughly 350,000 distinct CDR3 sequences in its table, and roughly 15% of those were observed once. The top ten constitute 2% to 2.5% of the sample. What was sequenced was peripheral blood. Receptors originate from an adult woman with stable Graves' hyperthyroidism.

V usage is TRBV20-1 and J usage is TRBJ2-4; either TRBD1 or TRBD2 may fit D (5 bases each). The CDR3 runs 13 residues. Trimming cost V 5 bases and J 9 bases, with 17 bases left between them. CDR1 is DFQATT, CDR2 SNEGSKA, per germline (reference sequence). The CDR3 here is CSASLGAGIIQYF. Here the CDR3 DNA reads TGCAGTGCTTCCCTCGGGGCAGGGATCATTCAGTACTTC.

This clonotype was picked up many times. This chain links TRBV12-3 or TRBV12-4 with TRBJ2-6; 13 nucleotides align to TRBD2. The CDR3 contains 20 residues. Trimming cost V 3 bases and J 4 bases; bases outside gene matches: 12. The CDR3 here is CASSFVGLAGPGGGANVLTF. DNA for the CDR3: TGTGCCAGCAGTTTCGTGGGACTAGCGGGGCCAGGCGGGGGGGCCAACGTCCTGACTTTC.

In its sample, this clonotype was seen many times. The chain's CDR3 is CASSSTRTGAGYTF. The DNA for the CDR3 is TGTGCCAGCAGCTCAACCAGGACAGGGGCTGGCTACACCTTC. V usage is TRBV28 and J usage is TRBJ1-2; 9 bases fit TRBD1. The trim removed 6 bases at V and 7 bases at J, leaving 9 bases unmatched. The CDR3 runs to 14 residues. Germline V gene lookup returns CDR1 MDHEN and CDR2 SYDVKM.

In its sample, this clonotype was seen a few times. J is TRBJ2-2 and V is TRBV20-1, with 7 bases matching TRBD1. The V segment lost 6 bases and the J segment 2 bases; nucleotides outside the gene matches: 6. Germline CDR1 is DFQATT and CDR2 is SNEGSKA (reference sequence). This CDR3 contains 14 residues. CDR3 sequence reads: CSARGTDNTGELFF. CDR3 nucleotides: TGCAGTGCCCGAGGGACAGACAACACCGGGGAGCTGTTTTTT.

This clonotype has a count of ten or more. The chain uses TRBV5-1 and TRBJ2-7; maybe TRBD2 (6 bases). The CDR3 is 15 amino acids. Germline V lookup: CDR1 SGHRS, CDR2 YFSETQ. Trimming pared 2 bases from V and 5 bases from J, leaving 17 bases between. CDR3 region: CASSLFGSPGDEQYF. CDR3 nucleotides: TGCGCCAGCAGCTTATTCGGGAGCCCCGGGGACGAGCAGTACTTC.

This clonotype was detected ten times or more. The DNA of the CDR3 is TGTGCCAGCAGTTACGGGGGGTCTCGATACGAGCAGTACTTC. Its protein product is CASSYGGSRYEQYF. This chain links TRBV6-2 or TRBV6-3 with TRBJ2-7; D is perhaps TRBD2 (6 bases). This CDR3 comprises 14 residues. Germline assignment: CDR1 MNHEY and CDR2 SVGEGT. Trimming cost V 2 bases and J 4 bases, with 12 bases left between them.

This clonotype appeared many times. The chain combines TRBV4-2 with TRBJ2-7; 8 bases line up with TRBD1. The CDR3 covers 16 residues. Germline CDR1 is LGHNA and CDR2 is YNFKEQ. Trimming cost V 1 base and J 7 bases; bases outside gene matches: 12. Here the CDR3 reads CASSQAGTGDLWEQYF. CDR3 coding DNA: TGTGCCAGCAGCCAAGCCGGGACAGGTGATCTCTGGGAGCAGTACTTC.

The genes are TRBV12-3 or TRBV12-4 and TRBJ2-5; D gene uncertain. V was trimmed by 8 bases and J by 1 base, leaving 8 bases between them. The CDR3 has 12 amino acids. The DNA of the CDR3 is TGTGCCAGCTCGGTTACCCAAGAGACCCAGTACTTC. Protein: CASSVTQETQYF.

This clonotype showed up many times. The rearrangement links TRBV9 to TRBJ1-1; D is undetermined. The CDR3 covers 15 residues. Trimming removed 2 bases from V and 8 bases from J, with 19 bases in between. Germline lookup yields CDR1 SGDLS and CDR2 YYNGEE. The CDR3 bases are TGTGCCAGCAGCGTTGACCCCGGGAAACATGAAGAAGCTTTCTTT. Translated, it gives CASSVDPGKHEEAFF.

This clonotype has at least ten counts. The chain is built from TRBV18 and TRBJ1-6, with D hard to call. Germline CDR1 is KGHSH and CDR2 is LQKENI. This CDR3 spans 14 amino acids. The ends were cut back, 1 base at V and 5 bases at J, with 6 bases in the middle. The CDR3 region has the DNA TGTGCCAGCTCACCACAGACCGATAATTCACCCCTCCACTTT. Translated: CASSPQTDNSPLHF.